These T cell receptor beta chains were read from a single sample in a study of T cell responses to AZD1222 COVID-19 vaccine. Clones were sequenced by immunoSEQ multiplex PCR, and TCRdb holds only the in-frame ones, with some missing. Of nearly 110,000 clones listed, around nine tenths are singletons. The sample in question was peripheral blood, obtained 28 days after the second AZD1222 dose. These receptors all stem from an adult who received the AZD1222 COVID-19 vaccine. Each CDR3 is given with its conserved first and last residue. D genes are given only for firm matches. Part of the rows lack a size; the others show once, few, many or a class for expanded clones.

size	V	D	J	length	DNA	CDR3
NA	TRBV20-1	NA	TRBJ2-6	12	TGCAGTGCTAGTGCTGGGGCCAACGTCCTGACTTTC	CSASAGANVLTF
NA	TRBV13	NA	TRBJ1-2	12	TGTGCCAGCAGCTTAGGGACTGGGGGCTACACCTTC	CASSLGTGGYTF
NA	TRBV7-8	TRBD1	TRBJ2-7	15	TGTGCCAGCAGCTTAAGGCAGGGGGCCACCTACGAGCAGTACTTC	CASSLRQGATYEQYF
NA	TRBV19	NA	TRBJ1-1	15	TGTGCCAGTAGTATTCGGAGAGGGGGGGACACTGAAGCTTTCTTT	CASSIRRGGDTEAFF
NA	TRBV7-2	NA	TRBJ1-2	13	TGTGCCAGCAGCCCACCCGGGGGGAGAGGCTACACCTTC	CASSPPGGRGYTF
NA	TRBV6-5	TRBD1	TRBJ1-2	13	TGTGCCAGCAGTTACGACAGGGGGAGTGGCTACACCTTC	CASSYDRGSGYTF
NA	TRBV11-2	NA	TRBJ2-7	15	TGTGCCAGCAGCTTAGGCCCCGGGGGTTCCTACGAGCAGTACTTC	CASSLGPGGSYEQYF
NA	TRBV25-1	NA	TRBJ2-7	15	TGTGCCAGCAGCCAAGCACAGGGAGAAGTCTACGAGCAGTACTTC	CASSQAQGEVYEQYF
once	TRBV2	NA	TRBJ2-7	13	TGTGCCAGCGTTTACAGGGCAGCCTACGAGCAGTACTTC	CASVYRAAYEQYF
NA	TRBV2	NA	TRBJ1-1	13	TGTGCCAGCAGCGCCACAGGGCCCACTGAAGCTTTCTTT	CASSATGPTEAFF
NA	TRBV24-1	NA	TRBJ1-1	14	TGTGCCACCAGGCCGGGCAGATCGAACACTGAAGCTTTCTTT	CATRPGRSNTEAFF
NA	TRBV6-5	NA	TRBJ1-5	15	TGTGCCAGCGTGGGGTACCGAGAGGGCAATCAGCCCCAGCATTTT	CASVGYREGNQPQHF
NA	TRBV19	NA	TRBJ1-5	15	TGTGCCAGTAGTATACAGTCCCGTAGCAATCAGCCCCAGCATTTT	CASSIQSRSNQPQHF
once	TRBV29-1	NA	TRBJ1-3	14	TGCAGCGTTCAACAGGGTTATAATGGAAACACCATATATTTT	CSVQQGYNGNTIYF
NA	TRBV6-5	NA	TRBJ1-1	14	TGTGCCAGCAGTACCGCGGGGGGGAACACTGAAGCTTTCTTT	CASSTAGGNTEAFF
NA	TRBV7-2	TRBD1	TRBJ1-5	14	TGTGCCAGCAGCCCCGGGACAGGGGTTCAGCCCCAGCATTTT	CASSPGTGVQPQHF
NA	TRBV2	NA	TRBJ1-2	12	TGTGCCAGCAGTGACGGGATCTATGGCTACACCTTC	CASSDGIYGYTF
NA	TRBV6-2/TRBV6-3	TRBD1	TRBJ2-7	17	TGTGCCAGCAGTTACCCCCGGGACAGGGCCCTCTCCTACGAGCAGTACTTC	CASSYPRDRALSYEQYF
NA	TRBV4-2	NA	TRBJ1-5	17	TGTGCCAGCAGCCAAACCGGGGGCCTGGGGGGCAATCAGCCCCAGCATTTT	CASSQTGGLGGNQPQHF
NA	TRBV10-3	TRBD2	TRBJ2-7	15	TGTGCCATCAGTGAGTCGGGCGGGGGGCCCTACGAGCAGTACTTC	CAISESGGGPYEQYF
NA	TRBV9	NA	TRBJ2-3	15	TGTGCCAGCAGCGTGTTTGAGGGGACCACAGATACGCAGTATTTT	CASSVFEGTTDTQYF
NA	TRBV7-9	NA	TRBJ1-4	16	TGTGCCAGCAGCCTCCGGGACCGCGCAACTAATGAAAAACTGTTTTTT	CASSLRDRATNEKLFF
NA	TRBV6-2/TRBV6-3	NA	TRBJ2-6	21	TGTGCCAGCAGTTACTCGAGACAGATTGATAGCCGACTGTCTGGGGCCAACGTCCTGACTTTC	CASSYSRQIDSRLSGANVLTF
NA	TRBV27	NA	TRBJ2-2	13	TGTGCCAGCAGTCCCCTGGGCACCGGGGAGCTGTTTTTT	CASSPLGTGELFF
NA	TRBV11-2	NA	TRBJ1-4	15	TGTGCCAGCAGTTCAGTCGATGAGCCTAATGAAAAACTGTTTTTT	CASSSVDEPNEKLFF
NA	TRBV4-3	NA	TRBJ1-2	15	TGCGCCAGCAGCCAAGAGATCCTCTCAAGGAGCGGCTACACCTTC	CASSQEILSRSGYTF